A selection of T cell receptor beta chains follows, all from one sample in a study of regulatory T cells in long-lasting Graves disease. TCRdb processed the multiplex PCR reads anew with MiXCR; each CDR3 protein has one entry. Here the sample spans hundreds of thousands of distinct CDR3 sequences, roughly 15% being singletons. This sample also appeared in a second study, on T cells in Graves' hyperthyroidism and ophthalmopathy.

Here the sequenced sample was peripheral blood mononuclear cells (PBMCs), taken at new diagnosis, from a patient treated with antithyroid drugs. The origin of the receptors is a woman in her twenties or thirties with Graves disease. The CDR3 runs from the conserved cysteine through the conserved F or W. A D gene is named only where the DNA matches it firmly. Only part of the rows carry a size: once, few, many, or a class if the clone is expanded.

clone size	D gene	J gene	V gene	CDR3 DNA	CDR3 protein
many	.	TRBJ1-1	TRBV2	TGTGCCAGCAGGCAGTTGGGGTATAACACTGAAGCTTTCTTT	CASRQLGYNTEAFF
many	TRBD1	TRBJ1-1	TRBV20-1	TGCAGTGCTAGCTCAAGGGGGCGCGGAAGGGTGGACACTGAAGCTTTCTTT	CSASSRGRGRVDTEAFF
.	.	TRBJ2-1	TRBV7-2	TGTGCCAGCAGCTTAGGTTGGGGGGCCTCCTTCAATGAGCAGTTCTTC	CASSLGWGASFNEQFF
many	TRBD1	TRBJ2-2	TRBV11-2	TGTGCCAGCAGCTTAGTTAGGGGGCTGACGGACACCGGGGAGCTGTTTTTT	CASSLVRGLTDTGELFF
.	.	TRBJ2-1	TRBV29-1	TGCAGCGTTGCCCCAGAGGAGCAGTTCTTC	CSVAPEEQFF
many	.	TRBJ2-2	TRBV5-1	TGCGCCAGCAGTCATCGTGGGTCAGATCCCTTTAACACCGGGGAGCTGTTTTTT	CASSHRGSDPFNTGELFF
few	.	TRBJ2-1	TRBV30	TGTGCCTGGAGTGTACACGGAAGTACCTACAATGAGCAGTTCTTC	CAWSVHGSTYNEQFF
few	.	TRBJ2-5	TRBV12-5	TGTGCTAGTGGTTTGTCCTACCCTCGTTTCAGGACCCAGTACTTC	CASGLSYPRFRTQYF
.	.	TRBJ2-5	TRBV29-1	TGCAGCGTTTATTCGGGGGTCAAAGAGACCCAGTACTTC	CSVYSGVKETQYF
few	.	TRBJ1-2	TRBV9	TGTGCCAGCAGCACCAGGGGCAGGGCTGAAGATGGCTACACCTTC	CASSTRGRAEDGYTF
.	.	TRBJ1-3	TRBV7-9	TGTGCCAGCAGCCAGAGATGGGTGAACACCATATATTTT	CASSQRWVNTIYF
many	.	TRBJ2-3	TRBV28	TGTGCCAGCAGCTTAGCAGGGGTCACAGATACGCAGTATTTT	CASSLAGVTDTQYF
.	TRBD1	TRBJ1-2	TRBV27	TGTGCCAGCAGTATGGGACAGGCTCCCAGGGCTCACGGCTACACCTTC	CASSMGQAPRAHGYTF
few	TRBD2	TRBJ2-7	TRBV3-1	TGTGCCAGCAGCCATCCAGCGGGAGGCTCCTACGAGCAGTACTTC	CASSHPAGGSYEQYF
many	TRBD2	TRBJ2-1	TRBV29-1	TGCAGCGCCGTAGTCAGAGCGGGAGGATGGAATGAGCAGTTCTTC	CSAVVRAGGWNEQFF
.	.	TRBJ2-5	TRBV28	TGTGCCAGCAGTTTCGGCGCGGGGTGGGGGGAGACCCAGTACTTC	CASSFGAGWGETQYF
few	TRBD1	TRBJ1-2	TRBV9	TGTGCCAGCAGCGTATGGGACAGGGGAGAGGATGGCTACACCTTC	CASSVWDRGEDGYTF
many	.	TRBJ1-1	TRBV29-1	TGCAGCGTTGCCCCCGGCAGACAGAACACTGAAGCTTTCTTT	CSVAPGRQNTEAFF
many	TRBD2	TRBJ2-7	TRBV28	TGTGCCAGCAGTAGACTAGCGGGAGGGTCCTACGAGCAGTACTTC	CASSRLAGGSYEQYF
few	.	TRBJ2-1	TRBV20-1	TGCAGTGCTAGAAAAGGGGCGGTGAATGAGCAGTTCTTC	CSARKGAVNEQFF
.	.	TRBJ1-2	TRBV12-3/TRBV12-4	TGTGCCAGCAGTTCCCAAAACAGGGAGGGTGGGGGCTACACCTTC	CASSSQNREGGGYTF
many	TRBD1	TRBJ1-1	TRBV5-1	TGTGCCAGCAGCTCCCAGGGGGACACTGAAGCTTTCTTT	CASSSQGDTEAFF
.	TRBD1	TRBJ1-1	TRBV6-1	TGTGCCAGCAGGACAGGGGGTGCGGACACTGAAGCTTTCTTT	CASRTGGADTEAFF
many	.	TRBJ1-3	TRBV19	TGTGCCAGTTCAAGATCGCGGGAGAGCTCTGGAAACACCATATATTTT	CASSRSRESSGNTIYF
few	.	TRBJ1-1	TRBV29-1	TGCAGCGGGGGACGGGAGAACACTGAAGCTTTCTTT	CSGGRENTEAFF
many	.	TRBJ1-1	TRBV10-3	TGTGCCATCAGTGAACGAGGGAGTTTGAACACTGAAGCTTTCTTT	CAISERGSLNTEAFF
few	TRBD2	TRBJ2-3	TRBV12-3/TRBV12-4	TGTGCCAGCAGTAAGCGGGAGTTACCCGCCACAGATACGCAGTATTTT	CASSKRELPATDTQYF
many	.	TRBJ1-1	TRBV6-2/TRBV6-3	TGTGCCAGCAGTTACTCGATTTCCGGGAACACTGAAGCTTTCTTT	CASSYSISGNTEAFF
few	.	TRBJ2-2	TRBV12-3/TRBV12-4	TGTGCCAGCAGTTTAACCCAGGGTGGACTGCTGTTTTTT	CASSLTQGGLLFF
few	.	TRBJ1-5	TRBV25-1	TGTGCCAGCAGTGAATCGGGAGGGAAAGGTCAGCCCCAGCATTTT	CASSESGGKGQPQHF
many	TRBD2	TRBJ2-1	TRBV6-5	TGTGCCAGCAGTTACTCCGCAGGTGGACTAGCGGGACGCCAAGACTTC	CASSYSAGGLAGRQDF
many	.	TRBJ1-2	TRBV12-3/TRBV12-4	TGTGCCAGCAGTTTTCAAGAGTATGGCTACACCTTC	CASSFQEYGYTF
many	.	TRBJ2-3	TRBV12-3/TRBV12-4	TGTGCCAGCAGGAACGGCAGGGGAGGGAGCACAGATACGCAGTATTTT	CASRNGRGGSTDTQYF